This T cell receptor (beta chain) is from a study of cytomegalovirus exposure and HLA in healthy donors. General observations from the study: There were several of the most significant clusters that appeared linked to common viral pathogens in a later analysis. Accurate prediction of most subjects' HLA-A and HLA-B alleles from TCR beta sequences was reported.

Points on this clone: Its specificity is unknown.

The CDR3 sequence is 20 residues long. The PCR used 60 Vbeta and 13 Jbeta primers. Sequencing used immunoSEQ multiplex PCR; TCRdb keeps in-frame clones, though not all of them. The sample has 200,000 to 300,000 clones, roughly 85% seen once. The chain carries TRBV21-1 and TRBJ1-4; TRBD1, the table's D call, was not compared with the DNA. TRBV21-1 is a known pseudogene. This TCR came from a girl aged 2-15 years in good health and CMV-seronegative. Input material: PBMCs. CDR3 in amino acids: CASSKQIQGPTPTINEKLFF. The CDR3 nucleotides are TGTGCCAGCAGCAAACAAATACAGGGGCCAACCCCAACCATTAATGAAAAACTGTTTTTT.